The present entry profiles one T cell receptor (beta chain) with its context. Its antigen is undetermined. This sample was taken from a study of T cells after yellow fever vaccination. Study-wide results and caveats: Peaking on day 5 versus 15, the secondary response was faster but weaker.

Germline lookup yields CDR1 SGHDT and CDR2 YYEEEE. V was cut by 4 bases and J by 2 bases, with 14 bases left in between. There are 15 residues in the CDR3. TCRdb re-called the 5' RACE reads with MiXCR, one entry per CDR3 protein. The sample includes 310,000 or so distinct CDR3 sequences, about 6.6% of them seen just once. The sequencing here drew on PBMCs, taken around 45 days after the first yellow fever vaccination. The rearrangement joins TRBV5-6 to TRBJ2-3; a weak D match, TRBD1 (6 bases). This TCR derives from a young man who received the YFV17D yellow fever vaccine. The CDR3, as DNA: TGTGCCAGCAGCCCAGGGGACGGATACACAGATACGCAGTATTTT. It is translated as CASSPGDGYTDTQYF.